Below, 13 T cell receptor beta chains from the same sample are listed, as sequenced in a study of blood T cell repertoires in COVID-19. Assay used: immunoSEQ multiplex PCR; TCRdb lists only in-frame clones, some missing. The data contain nearly 200,000 clones, around nine tenths of them singletons. Sequenced sample: peripheral blood. These receptors originate from a woman aged 40 to 50 who had recovered from COVID-19.

The CDR3 DNA follows: TGTGCCAGCAGTTACTCGCGGGGGACTAACTATGGCTACACCTTC. Protein product: CASSYSRGTNYGYTF. J is TRBJ1-2 and V is TRBV6-5; D perhaps matches TRBD1 (5 bases). Trimming cost V 0 bases and J 0 bases, with 8 bases left between them. Germline lookup yields CDR1 MNHEY and CDR2 SVGAGI. CDR3 length equals 15 residues.

The chain combines TRBV6-6 with TRBJ1-5; TRBD1 matches at 7 bases. This CDR3 contains 15 residues. Germline values: CDR1 MNHNY, CDR2 SVGAGI (reference sequence). The trim removed 6 bases at V and 0 bases at J, leaving 5 bases unmatched. The CDR3 here is CASRQTGDSNQPQHF. CDR3 DNA: TGTGCCAGCAGGCAAACAGGGGATAGCAATCAGCCCCAGCATTTT.

The rearrangement uses TRBV6-2 or TRBV6-3 and TRBJ1-1; the D gene is possibly TRBD1 (5 bases). The CDR3 is made up of 15 amino acids. Germline V gene lookup returns CDR1 MNHEY and CDR2 SVGEGT. With 5 bases removed from V and 3 bases from J, the gap between germline ends came to 16 bases. The CDR3 nucleotides read TGTGCCAGCAGTCCCCTTGGGGCTTTGGACACTGAAGCTTTCTTT. It codes for CASSPLGALDTEAFF.

This chain uses TRBV4-2 with TRBJ2-1; 8 bases agree with TRBD2. Germline V gives CDR1 LGHNA, CDR2 YNFKEQ. With V trimmed by 4 bases and J by 8 bases, 7 bases remained unmatched. The CDR3 runs to 14 residues. CDR3 protein: CASSPSGSSDEQFF. Written as DNA, the CDR3 is TGTGCCAGCAGCCCCAGCGGGAGCTCCGATGAGCAGTTCTTC.

The chain couples TRBV27 to TRBJ2-1, with TRBD1 identical over 7 bases. CDR1 MNHEY and CDR2 SMNVEV come from the germline V gene (reference sequence). The CDR3 consists of 13 residues. The ends lost 8 bases at V and 3 bases at J; junction bases unmatched: 4. CDR3 nucleotide sequence: TGTGCCAGCTCGACAGGGTTCTACAATGAGCAGTTCTTC. This sequence encodes CASSTGFYNEQFF.

The CDR3 DNA sequence: TGCGCCAGCAGCTTCGGACAGGGCGACAATCAGCCCCAGCATTTT. Its protein is CASSFGQGDNQPQHF. This chain uses TRBV5-1 with TRBJ1-5; 8 bases map to TRBD1. The trim removed 2 bases at V and 3 bases at J, leaving 4 bases unmatched. This CDR3 comprises 15 residues. The germline V gene encodes CDR1 SGHRS and CDR2 YFSETQ.

This clone has just one count. The chain recombines TRBV3-1 (or the pseudogene TRBV3-2) with TRBJ2-2; 7 bases fit TRBD2. V trimming: 3 bases; J trimming: 0 bases; junction bases outside the gene matches: 10. The germline gives CDR1 LGHDT, CDR2 YNNKEL (reference sequence). CDR3 length equals 18 residues. CDR3 DNA sequence: TGTGCCAGCAGCCAGTTTCTATGGGGGGGTACGAACACCGGGGAGCTGTTTTTT. Amino acids: CASSQFLWGGTNTGELFF.

This sequence joins TRBV19 and TRBJ1-4, with TRBD1 matching 7 bases. Trimming cost V 7 bases and J 8 bases; bases outside gene matches: 10. Germline V gene sequence: CDR1 LNHDA, CDR2 SQIVND (reference sequence). This CDR3 is built from 14 residues. The CDR3 DNA follows: TGTGCCAGTACCGACGACAGGGTAGGAGAAAAACTGTTTTTT. The encoded protein is CASTDDRVGEKLFF.

The V and J genes are TRBV6-2 or TRBV6-3 and TRBJ1-1; perhaps TRBD1 as D (5 bases). CDR3 length: 15 amino acids. Germline CDR1 reads MNHEY; CDR2 reads SVGEGT. Trimming pared 4 bases from V and 3 bases from J, leaving 15 bases between. As DNA, the CDR3 is TGTGCCAGCAGTTTGGTCGGGGGTTTGGACACTGAAGCTTTCTTT. It yields the protein CASSLVGGLDTEAFF.

The chain joins TRBV2 to TRBJ2-3; tentative D call: TRBD2 (5 bases). The CDR3 sequence is 14 residues long. With 3 bases removed from V and 0 bases from J, the gap between germline ends came to 7 bases. CDR1 is SNHLY, CDR2 FYNNEI, per germline. In nucleotides, the CDR3 is TGTGCCAGCAGTGAGAAGCGGAGCACAGATACGCAGTATTTT. It yields the protein CASSEKRSTDTQYF. Complete variable domain (other parts from reference TRBV2 and TRBJ2-3): EPEVTQTPSHQVTQMGQEVILRCVPISNHLYFYWYRQILGQKVEFLVSFYNNEISEKSEIFDDQFSVERPDGSNFTLKIRSTKLEDSAMYFCASSEKRSTDTQYFGPGTRLTVL.

V is TRBV7-3 and J is TRBJ2-1; D is perhaps TRBD1 (5 bases). The germline V gene has CDR1 SGHTA and CDR2 FQGTGA. The CDR3 has 15 amino acids. Trimming pared 5 bases from V and 0 bases from J, leaving 11 bases between. CDR3 region: CASSLQESSYNEQFF. CDR3 sequence (DNA): TGTGCCAGCAGCCTACAGGAGAGCTCCTACAATGAGCAGTTCTTC.

The chain couples TRBV4-2 to TRBJ2-2, with 10 bases that match TRBD2. The length of the CDR3 is 19 residues. Per germline, CDR1 LGHNA and CDR2 YNFKEQ. With V trimmed by 1 base and J by 0 bases, 8 bases remained unmatched. CDR3 DNA: TGTGCCAGCAGCCAAGTAATAGCGGGAGGCCCCGCGAACACCGGGGAGCTGTTTTTT. Translated, it gives CASSQVIAGGPANTGELFF.

The rearrangement links TRBV2 to TRBJ1-5, with a possible D match to TRBD1 (6 bases). The CDR3 has 17 residues. Trimming pared 6 bases from V and 0 bases from J, leaving 18 bases between. CDR1 is SNHLY and CDR2 is FYNNEI in the germline V gene. The CDR3 nucleotides are TGTGCCAGCAGAGAGAGAACAGGGATCCGTAGCAATCAGCCCCAGCATTTT. It translates to CASRERTGIRSNQPQHF.